These 14 T cell receptor beta chains were sequenced from one sample in a study of T cell responses to AZD1222 COVID-19 vaccine. Method: immunoSEQ multiplex PCR; TCRdb's copy keeps in-frame clones and lacks some. The sample lists tens of thousands of clones; over 85% were seen once. Source: peripheral blood, taken 28 days after the second AZD1222 dose. The source of these receptors is an adult who received the AZD1222 COVID-19 vaccine.

The chain employs TRBV29-1 and TRBJ1-4; TRBD1 might be the D (5 bases). Per germline, CDR1 SQVTM and CDR2 ANQGSEA. This CDR3 is built from 13 residues. Trimming left V 6 bases short and J 8 bases short, with 16 bases between. In DNA form, the CDR3 reads TGCAGCGTCTCTCTTCCAGGGCGCGAAAAACTGTTTTTT. Its translation: CSVSLPGREKLFF.

This clone was seen once. This chain connects TRBV4-1 to TRBJ1-2; D not resolved. CDR1 MGHRA and CDR2 YSYEKL come from the germline V gene. The CDR3 length is 16 residues. V lost 0 bases to trimming and J lost 5 bases, with 16 bases between them. Here the CDR3 reads CASSQEPRYPLYGYTF. The CDR3 DNA reads TGCGCCAGCAGCCAAGAACCCCGGTACCCTCTATATGGCTACACCTTC.

The rearrangement uses TRBV5-4 and TRBJ1-2; 7 bases align to TRBD1. CDR1 and CDR2 (germline): SGHNT, YYREEE (reference sequence). J was trimmed by 4 bases and V by 0 bases; bases with no gene match: 3. The CDR3 contains 14 residues. The CDR3 DNA reads as TGTGCCAGCAGCTTGGGAGGGGGCGGCTATGGCTACACCTTC. Protein sequence: CASSLGGGGYGYTF. Drawing the rest from reference TRBV5-4 and TRBJ1-2, the complete variable domain is ETGVTQSPTHLIKTRGQQVTLRCSSQSGHNTVSWYQQALGQGPQFIFQYYREEENGRGNFPPRFSGLQFPNYSSELNVNALELDDSALYLCASSLGGGGYGYTFGSGTRLTVV.

This CDR3 is CASRTGVGSYNEQFF. CDR3 DNA: TGTGCCAGCAGGACAGGGGTGGGGTCCTACAATGAGCAGTTCTTC. The V and J genes are TRBV6-5 and TRBJ2-1; 8 bases fit TRBD1. CDR1 and CDR2 from the germline V gene are MNHEY and SVGAGI. This CDR3 has 15 amino acids. V shed 6 bases, J shed 1 base, and the junction held 5 bases outside the gene matches.

This chain joins TRBV27 and TRBJ2-1, with 10 bases identical to TRBD2. The CDR3 contains 18 residues. The V and J ends lost 5 bases and 5 bases, in that order; junction bases with no gene match: 15. The germline CDR1 and CDR2 sequences are MNHEY and SMNVEV (reference sequence). DNA for the CDR3: TGTGCCAGCAGTGGAGTTTATGTGGCTAGCGGGAGAAACAATGAGCAGTTCTTC. Its protein product is CASSGVYVASGRNNEQFF.

The genes are TRBV19 and TRBJ1-5, with D perhaps matching TRBD1 (5 bases). This CDR3 spans 16 amino acids. V was cut by 6 bases and J by 1 base, with 16 bases left in between. Germline V gives CDR1 LNHDA, CDR2 SQIVND (reference sequence). The CDR3 region has the DNA TGTGCCAGTAGGGGCCAGGGAGGGGCGAGCAATCAGCCCCAGCATTTT. Translated, it gives CASRGQGGASNQPQHF.

CDR3 protein: CASSLWAGTDYSNQPQHF. The CDR3 coding sequence is TGTGCCAGCAGTCTGTGGGCCGGGACGGACTATAGCAATCAGCCCCAGCATTTT. This sequence joins TRBV5-6 and TRBJ1-5, with D tentatively TRBD1 (5 bases). Looked up from germline, CDR1 is SGHDT and CDR2 is YYEEEE. CDR3 size: 18 residues. V shed 5 bases and J shed 0 bases, with 21 bases lying between them.

This clone was recorded a few times. The chain recombines TRBV2 with TRBJ1-4; the D gene is possibly TRBD1 (5 bases). Germline V CDR1 and CDR2: SNHLY, FYNNEI. V shed 2 bases and J shed 8 bases, with 18 bases lying between them. The CDR3 has 16 residues. CDR3 DNA sequence: TGTGCCAGCAGTGAAAAGTCGGGCAGGGACTCCGAAAAACTGTTTTTT. The encoded protein is CASSEKSGRDSEKLFF.

The chain employs TRBV10-3 and TRBJ1-6; weak D call: TRBD1 (6 bases). From germline, CDR1 is ENHRY and CDR2 SYGVKD. The CDR3 is 15 amino acids. Trimming removed 6 bases from V and 6 bases from J, with 15 bases in between. CDR3 bases: TGTGCCATCAGCCAAACAGGGACAACTAATTCACCCCTCCACTTT. Protein product: CAISQTGTTNSPLHF.

V usage is TRBV4-1 and J usage is TRBJ2-7; 10 nucleotides agree with TRBD1. The J segment lost 5 bases and the V segment lost 0 bases, leaving 7 bases of the junction unmatched. The germline CDR1 and CDR2 sequences are MGHRA and YSYEKL. The CDR3 contains 16 residues. Here the CDR3 reads CASSQEPGTGDHEQYF. CDR3 DNA: TGCGCCAGCAGCCAAGAACCCGGGACAGGGGACCACGAGCAGTACTTC.

This chain uses TRBV30 with TRBJ1-2; unclear D gene. The CDR3 is made up of 11 amino acids. Germline CDR1 reads GTSNPN; CDR2 reads SVGIG (reference sequence). V was clipped by 7 bases and J by 7 bases, with 13 bases between them. The CDR3 reads CAFIRRGGYTF. The CDR3 nucleotides read TGTGCCTTTATACGTCGGGGTGGCTACACCTTC.

The rearrangement uses TRBV4-2 and TRBJ2-2, with D uncertain. Per the germline V gene, CDR1 is LGHNA and CDR2 is YNFKEQ. The CDR3 covers 15 residues. V was trimmed by 2 bases and J by 0 bases, leaving 7 bases between them. In nucleotides, the CDR3 is TGTGCCAGCAGCCAACATAGGACGAACACCGGGGAGCTGTTTTTT. This gives the protein CASSQHRTNTGELFF.

The chain joins TRBV5-4 to TRBJ2-5, with TRBD2 matching over 12 bases. The CDR3 is 15 residues long. CDR1 SGHNT and CDR2 YYREEE come from the germline V gene (reference sequence). With V trimmed by 4 bases and J by 4 bases, 5 bases remained unmatched. CDR3 sequence: CASSLPLAGGETQYF. CDR3 DNA: TGTGCCAGCAGCCTCCCACTAGCGGGGGGAGAGACCCAGTACTTC.

The rearrangement links TRBV21-1 to TRBJ2-4; TRBD2, the D gene given by the table, was not confirmed from the DNA. TRBV21-1 is a pseudogene. The CDR3 is 15 amino acids. The CDR3 bases are TGTGCCAGCACCCGCGGGGGGCTAGCCAAAAACATTCAGTACTTC. The encoded protein is CASTRGGLAKNIQYF.